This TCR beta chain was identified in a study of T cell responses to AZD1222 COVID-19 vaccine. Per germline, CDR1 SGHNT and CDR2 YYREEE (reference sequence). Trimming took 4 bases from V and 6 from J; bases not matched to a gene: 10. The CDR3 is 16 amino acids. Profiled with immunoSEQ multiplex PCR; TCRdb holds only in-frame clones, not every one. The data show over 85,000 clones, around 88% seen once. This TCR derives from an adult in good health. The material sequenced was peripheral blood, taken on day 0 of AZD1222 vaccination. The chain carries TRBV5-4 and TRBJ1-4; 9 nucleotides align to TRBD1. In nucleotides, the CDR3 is TGTGCCAGCAGCACCCGGACAGGGGTCGGACATGAAAAACTGTTTTTT. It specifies CASSTRTGVGHEKLFF.